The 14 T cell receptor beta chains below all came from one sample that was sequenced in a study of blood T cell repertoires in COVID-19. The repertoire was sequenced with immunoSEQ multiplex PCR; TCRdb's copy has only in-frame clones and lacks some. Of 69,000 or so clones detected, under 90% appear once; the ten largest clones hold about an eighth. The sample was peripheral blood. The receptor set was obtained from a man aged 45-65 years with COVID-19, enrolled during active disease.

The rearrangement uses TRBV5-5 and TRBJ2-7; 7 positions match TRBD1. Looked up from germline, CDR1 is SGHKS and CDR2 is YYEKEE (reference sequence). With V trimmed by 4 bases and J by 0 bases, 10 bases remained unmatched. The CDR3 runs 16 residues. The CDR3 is CASSPRTGPDSYEQYF. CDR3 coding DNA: TGTGCCAGCAGCCCCCGGACAGGTCCTGACTCCTACGAGCAGTACTTC.

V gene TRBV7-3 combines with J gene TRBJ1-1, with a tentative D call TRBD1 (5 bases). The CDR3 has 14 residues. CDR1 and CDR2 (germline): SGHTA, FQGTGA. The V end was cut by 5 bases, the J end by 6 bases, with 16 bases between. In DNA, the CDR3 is TGTGCCAGCAGCCCTGGCGGGGGGAGGGCTGAAGCTTTCTTT. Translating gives CASSPGGGRAEAFF.

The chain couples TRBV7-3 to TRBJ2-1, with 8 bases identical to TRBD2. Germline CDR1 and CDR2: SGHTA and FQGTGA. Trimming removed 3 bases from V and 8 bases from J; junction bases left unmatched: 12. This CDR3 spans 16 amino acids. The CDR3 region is CASSFRGGQIRHEQFF. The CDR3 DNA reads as TGTGCCAGCAGCTTTCGCGGGGGGCAGATTCGCCATGAGCAGTTCTTC.

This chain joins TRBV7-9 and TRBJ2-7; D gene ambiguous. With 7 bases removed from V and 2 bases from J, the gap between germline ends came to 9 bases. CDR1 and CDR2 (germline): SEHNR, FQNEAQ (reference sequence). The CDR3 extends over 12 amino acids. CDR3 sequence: CASIDTAYEQYF. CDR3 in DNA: TGTGCCAGCATCGACACTGCCTACGAGCAGTACTTC. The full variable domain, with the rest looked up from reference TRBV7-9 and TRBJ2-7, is DTGVSQNPRHKITKRGQNVTFRCDPISEHNRLYWYRQTLGQGPEFLTYFQNEAQLEKSRLLSDRFSAERPKGSFSTLEIQRTEQGDSAMYLCASIDTAYEQYFGPGTRLTVT.

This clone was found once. CDR3 sequence reads: CATSERGSGYGYTF. DNA for the CDR3: TGTGCCACCAGCGAAAGGGGCTCGGGCTATGGCTACACCTTC. This chain uses TRBV15 with TRBJ1-2, with a weak D call TRBD1 (5 bases). Germline-derived CDR1 and CDR2 are LNHNV and YYDKDF (reference sequence). V gave up 5 bases and J gave up 4 bases, with 14 bases separating them. The CDR3 is made up of 14 amino acids.

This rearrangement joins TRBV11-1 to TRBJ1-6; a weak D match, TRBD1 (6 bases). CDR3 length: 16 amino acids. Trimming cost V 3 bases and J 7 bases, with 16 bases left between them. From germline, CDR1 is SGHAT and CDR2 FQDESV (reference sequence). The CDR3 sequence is CASSFDRTDGNSPLHF. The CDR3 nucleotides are TGTGCCAGCAGCTTCGACAGGACCGACGGAAATTCACCCCTCCACTTT.

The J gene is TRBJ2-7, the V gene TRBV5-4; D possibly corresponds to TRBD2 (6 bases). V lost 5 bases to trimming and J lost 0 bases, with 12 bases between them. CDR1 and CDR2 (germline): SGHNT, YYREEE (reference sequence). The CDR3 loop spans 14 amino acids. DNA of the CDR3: TGTGCCAGCAGTCCTAGCGAGAGCTCCTACGAGCAGTACTTC. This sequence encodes CASSPSESSYEQYF.

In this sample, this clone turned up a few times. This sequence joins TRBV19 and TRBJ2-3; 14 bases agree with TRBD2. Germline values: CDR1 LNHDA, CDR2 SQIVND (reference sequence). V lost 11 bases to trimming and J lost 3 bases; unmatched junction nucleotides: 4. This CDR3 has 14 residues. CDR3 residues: CAPTSGGATDTQYF. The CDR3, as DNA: TGTGCCCCGACTAGCGGGGGGGCGACAGATACGCAGTATTTT.

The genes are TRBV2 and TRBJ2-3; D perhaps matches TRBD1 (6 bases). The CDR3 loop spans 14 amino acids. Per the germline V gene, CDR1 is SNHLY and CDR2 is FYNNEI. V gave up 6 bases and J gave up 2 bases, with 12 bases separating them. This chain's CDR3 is CASRAGDLTDTQYF. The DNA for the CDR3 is TGTGCCAGCAGGGCAGGGGACCTCACAGATACGCAGTATTTT.

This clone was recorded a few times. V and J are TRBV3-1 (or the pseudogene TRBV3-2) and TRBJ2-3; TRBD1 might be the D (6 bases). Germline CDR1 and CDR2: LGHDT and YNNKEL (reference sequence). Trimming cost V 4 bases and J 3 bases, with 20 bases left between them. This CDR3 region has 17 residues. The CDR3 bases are TGTGCCAGCAGCCCCGTGTTAAAGGGGGTTGGAACAGATACGCAGTATTTT. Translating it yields CASSPVLKGVGTDTQYF.

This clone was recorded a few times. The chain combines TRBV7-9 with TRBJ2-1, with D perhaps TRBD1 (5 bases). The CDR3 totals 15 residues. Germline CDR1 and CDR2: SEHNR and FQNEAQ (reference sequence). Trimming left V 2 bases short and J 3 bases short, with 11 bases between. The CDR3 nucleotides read TGTGCCAGCAGCTTATGGGAAGGGGACTACAATGAGCAGTTCTTC. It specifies CASSLWEGDYNEQFF.

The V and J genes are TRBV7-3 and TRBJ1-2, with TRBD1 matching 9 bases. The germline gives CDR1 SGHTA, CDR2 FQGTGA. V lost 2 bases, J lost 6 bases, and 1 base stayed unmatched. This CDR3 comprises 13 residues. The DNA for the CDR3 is TGTGCCAGCAGCTTACGACAGGGGGATGGCTACACCTTC. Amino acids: CASSLRQGDGYTF.

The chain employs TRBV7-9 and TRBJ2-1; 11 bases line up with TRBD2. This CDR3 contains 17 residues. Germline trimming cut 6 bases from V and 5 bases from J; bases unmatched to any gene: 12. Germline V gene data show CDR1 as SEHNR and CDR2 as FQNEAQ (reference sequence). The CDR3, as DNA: TGTGCCAGCAGTCGAAGTAGCGGGGGGGCCTTGAACAATGAGCAGTTCTTC. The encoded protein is CASSRSSGGALNNEQFF.

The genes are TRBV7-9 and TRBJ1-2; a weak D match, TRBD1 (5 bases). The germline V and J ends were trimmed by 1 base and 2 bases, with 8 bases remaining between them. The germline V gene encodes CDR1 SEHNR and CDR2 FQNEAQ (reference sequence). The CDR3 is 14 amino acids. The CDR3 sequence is CASSLGGENYGYTF. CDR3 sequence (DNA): TGTGCCAGCAGCTTAGGGGGGGAGAACTATGGCTACACCTTC.